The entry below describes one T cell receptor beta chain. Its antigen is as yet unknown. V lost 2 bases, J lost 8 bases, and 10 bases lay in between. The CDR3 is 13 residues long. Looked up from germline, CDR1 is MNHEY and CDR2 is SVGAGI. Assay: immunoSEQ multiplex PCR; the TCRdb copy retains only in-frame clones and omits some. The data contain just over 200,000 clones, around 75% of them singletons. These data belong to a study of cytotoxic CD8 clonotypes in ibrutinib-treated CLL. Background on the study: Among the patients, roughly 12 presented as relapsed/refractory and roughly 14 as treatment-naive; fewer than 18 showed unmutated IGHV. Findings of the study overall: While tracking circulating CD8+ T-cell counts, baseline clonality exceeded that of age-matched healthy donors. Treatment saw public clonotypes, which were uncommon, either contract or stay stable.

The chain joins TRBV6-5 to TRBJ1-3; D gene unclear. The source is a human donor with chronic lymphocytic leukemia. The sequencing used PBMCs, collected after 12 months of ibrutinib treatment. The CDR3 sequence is CASSYRGRDTIYF. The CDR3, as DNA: TGTGCCAGCAGTTACCGGGGAAGAGACACCATATATTTT.